This T cell receptor beta chain was sequenced in a study of CD8+ T cells in alopecia areata. Study background: Treated patients were given oral tofacitinib, which was dosed at 5 to 10 mg twice daily. Whole-study findings and limits: Shared TCR sequences were less clear between patients than in mice, possibly partly from HLA diversity. Normal skin's resident alphabeta T cells are sequenced alongside lesional scalp T cells.

It was from alopecia areata patients that lesional scalp punch biopsies and peripheral blood were collected. cDNA prepared by RNA extraction and subsequent reverse transcription served as the template for sequencing. Produced via immunoSEQ multiplex PCR; TCRdb's table is partial and in-frame only. Of roughly 200,000 clones listed, roughly 60% were seen once; the top ten hold under 2%. With 5 bases clipped from V and 6 bases from J, the junction kept 16 bases outside the gene matches. Germline V gene lookup returns CDR1 MNHEY and CDR2 SMNVEV (reference sequence). CDR3 size: 18 residues. Points on this clone: What it recognizes is unknown.

The gene calls are TRBV27 and TRBJ2-2, with TRBD2 matching over 9 bases. This sample comprised CD4+ T cells sorted from blood, obtained at week 0. This TCR derives from a human donor with alopecia areata. The CDR3 reads CASSPKARGLAGSGELFF. CDR3 bases: TGTGCCAGCAGTCCGAAGGCCCGGGGACTAGCTGGCTCCGGGGAGCTGTTTTTT.